This TCR beta chain was retrieved from a study of T cell responses to AZD1222 COVID-19 vaccine. Study-level points and caveats: Spike-specific TCRs gained breadth and depth after people received two AZD1222 doses. Across spike, vaccine-associated CD4 TCRs were found, dominant at 160-218 and 743-854. In a largely white British group with more females than males, clonal diversity was possibly underestimated.

As concerns this clone: The antigen is undetermined.

Timing groups of about 4 and about 12 weeks for second doses were pooled. From germline, CDR1 is LGHDT and CDR2 YNNKEL (reference sequence). Trimming took 0 bases from V and 0 from J, leaving 12 bases between them. The CDR3 is 17 amino acids. Method: immunoSEQ multiplex PCR; TCRdb's copy keeps in-frame clones and lacks some. Here the sample spans roughly 120,000 clones, more than 75% being singletons. The sequence was obtained from an adult who received the AZD1222 COVID-19 vaccine. This specimen consisted of peripheral blood, obtained 28 days after the second AZD1222 dose. The V gene is TRBV3-1 (or the pseudogene TRBV3-2), the J gene TRBJ1-3; no clear D. The CDR3 is CASSQDLRASSGNTIYF. DNA for the CDR3: TGTGCCAGCAGCCAAGATCTCCGGGCCAGCTCTGGAAACACCATATATTTT.